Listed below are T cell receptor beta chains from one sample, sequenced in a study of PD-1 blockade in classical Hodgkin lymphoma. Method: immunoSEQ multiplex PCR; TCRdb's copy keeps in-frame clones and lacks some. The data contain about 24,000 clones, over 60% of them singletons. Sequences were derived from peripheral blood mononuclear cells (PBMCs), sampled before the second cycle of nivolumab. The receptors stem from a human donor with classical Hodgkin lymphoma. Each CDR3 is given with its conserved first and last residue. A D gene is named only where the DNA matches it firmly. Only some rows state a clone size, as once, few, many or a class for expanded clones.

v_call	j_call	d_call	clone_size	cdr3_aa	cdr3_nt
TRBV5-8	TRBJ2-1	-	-	CASSLGYSSYNEQFF	TGTGCCAGCAGCTTGGGGTATAGCTCCTACAATGAGCAGTTCTTC
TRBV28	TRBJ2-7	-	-	CASSLTYGGKREQYF	TGTGCCAGCAGTTTAACCTACGGGGGCAAGCGGGAGCAGTACTTC
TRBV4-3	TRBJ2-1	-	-	CASSQERPPVQFF	TGCGCCAGCAGCCAAGAACGTCCACCGGTGCAGTTCTTC
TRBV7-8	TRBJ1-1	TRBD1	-	CASSPGQGIMNTEAFF	TGTGCCAGCAGCCCCGGACAGGGGATCATGAACACTGAAGCTTTCTTT
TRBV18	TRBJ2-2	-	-	CASSPTSPGELFF	TGTGCCAGCTCACCGACTAGTCCCGGGGAGCTGTTTTTT
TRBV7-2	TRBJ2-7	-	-	CASSPSTTYEQYF	TGTGCCAGCAGCCCTTCAACCACCTACGAGCAGTACTTC
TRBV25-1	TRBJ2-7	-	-	CASSVPGLYEQYF	TGTGCCAGCAGTGTACCCGGGCTATACGAGCAGTACTTC
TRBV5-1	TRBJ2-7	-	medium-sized	CASSLQDPTYNEQYF	TGCGCCAGCAGCTTACAGGACCCAACCTACAACGAGCAGTACTTC
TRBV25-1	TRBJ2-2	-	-	CASSEYGGHIGELFF	TGTGCCAGCAGTGAATACGGGGGGCATATCGGGGAGCTGTTTTTT
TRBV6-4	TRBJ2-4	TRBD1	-	CASGRGSLAKNIQYF	TGTGCCAGCGGCAGGGGGTCCCTAGCCAAAAACATTCAGTACTTC
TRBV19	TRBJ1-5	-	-	CASSTGYQPQHF	TGTGCCAGTAGTACGGGTTATCAGCCCCAGCATTTT
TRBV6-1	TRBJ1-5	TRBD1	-	CASRRDRGSQPQHF	TGTGCCAGCAGGAGGGACAGGGGAAGTCAGCCCCAGCATTTT
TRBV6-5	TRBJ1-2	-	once	CASSYGQGFNYGYTF	TGTGCCAGCAGTTACGGGCAGGGGTTTAACTATGGCTACACCTTC
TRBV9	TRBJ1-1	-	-	CASSRSSDPTEAFF	TGTGCCAGCAGCAGGTCCTCGGACCCCACTGAAGCTTTCTTT
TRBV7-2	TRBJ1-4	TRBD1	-	CASSLGRDSQKLFF	TGTGCCAGCAGCTTAGGAAGGGACAGTCAAAAACTGTTTTTT
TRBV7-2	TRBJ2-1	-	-	CASSLRLALNEQFF	TGTGCCAGCAGCTTACGGCTAGCTCTCAATGAGCAGTTCTTC
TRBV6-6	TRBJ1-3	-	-	CASSYGPGGRDTIYF	TGTGCCAGCAGTTACGGGCCAGGAGGGCGGGACACCATATATTTT
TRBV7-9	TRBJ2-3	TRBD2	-	CASSKGLVQTDTQYF	TGTGCCAGCAGTAAGGGACTAGTACAGACAGATACGCAGTATTTT
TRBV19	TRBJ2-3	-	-	CASSIGGGGDTQYF	TGTGCCAGTAGTATAGGGGGCGGTGGAGATACGCAGTATTTT
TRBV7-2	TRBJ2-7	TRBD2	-	CASSPGLASYEQYF	TGTGCCAGCAGCCCAGGACTAGCGAGCTACGAGCAGTACTTC
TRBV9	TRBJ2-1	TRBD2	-	CASSAHLLAGDQFF	TGTGCCAGCAGCGCCCACCTCCTAGCGGGAGATCAGTTCTTC
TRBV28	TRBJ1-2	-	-	CASSPDLPGYTF	TGTGCCAGCAGTCCGGACTTGCCCGGCTACACCTTC
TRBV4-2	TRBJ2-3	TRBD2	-	CASSRLAGGTDTQYF	TGTGCCAGCAGCCGACTAGCGGGAGGCACAGATACGCAGTATTTT
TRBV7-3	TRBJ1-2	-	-	CASSLNGRGTLQGYTF	TGTGCCAGCAGCTTAAATGGTCGGGGGACTCTTCAAGGCTACACCTTC
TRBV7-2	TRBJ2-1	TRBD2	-	CASRWGGSHEQFF	TGTGCCAGCAGATGGGGCGGGAGCCATGAGCAGTTCTTC
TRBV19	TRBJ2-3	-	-	CASRPTIADTQYF	TGTGCCAGTAGGCCGACGATAGCAGATACGCAGTATTTT
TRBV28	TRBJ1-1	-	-	CASKGFGGTEAFF	TGTGCCAGCAAGGGATTCGGGGGCACTGAAGCTTTCTTT
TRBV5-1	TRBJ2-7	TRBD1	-	CASSLRQGVNEQYF	TGCGCCAGCAGCTTAAGACAGGGGGTGAACGAGCAGTACTTC
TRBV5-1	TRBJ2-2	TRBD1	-	CASSRGQDNTGELFF	TGCGCCAGCAGCCGGGGACAGGATAACACCGGGGAGCTGTTTTTT
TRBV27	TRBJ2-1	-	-	CASSLGRGYNEQFF	TGTGCCAGCAGTTTAGGCAGGGGATACAATGAGCAGTTCTTC
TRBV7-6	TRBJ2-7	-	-	CASSLELAEQYF	TGTGCCAGCAGCTTAGAGCTAGCCGAGCAGTACTTC
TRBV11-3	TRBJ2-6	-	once	CASSPSGVGANVLTF	TGTGCCAGCAGCCCCTCGGGGGTCGGGGCCAACGTCCTGACTTTC
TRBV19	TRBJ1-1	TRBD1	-	CASSIRTGLNTEAFF	TGTGCCAGTAGTATCCGGACAGGCTTAAACACTGAAGCTTTCTTT
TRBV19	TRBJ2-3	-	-	CASSILGSRDTQYF	TGTGCCAGTAGTATCTTGGGGAGTAGGGATACGCAGTATTTT
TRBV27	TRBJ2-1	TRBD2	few	CASSLQGLAIGEQFF	TGTGCCAGCAGTTTACAGGGACTAGCGATCGGTGAGCAGTTCTTC
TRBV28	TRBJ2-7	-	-	CASSRGSLHEQYF	TGTGCCAGCAGTCGGGGGTCGCTCCACGAGCAGTACTTC
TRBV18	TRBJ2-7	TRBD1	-	CASSGTGPYEQYF	TGTGCCAGCTCCGGGACAGGTCCTTACGAGCAGTACTTC
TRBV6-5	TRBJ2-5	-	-	CASSYSLGTQETQYF	TGTGCCAGCAGTTACTCGCTCGGGACACAAGAGACCCAGTACTTC
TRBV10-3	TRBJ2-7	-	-	CAISELASYEQYF	TGTGCCATCAGTGAATTGGCTAGCTACGAGCAGTACTTC
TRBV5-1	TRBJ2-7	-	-	CASSFGETYEQYF	TGCGCCAGCAGCTTTGGGGAAACCTACGAGCAGTACTTC
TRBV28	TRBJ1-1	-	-	CASSAQFAREAFF	TGTGCCAGCAGTGCCCAATTCGCTAGGGAAGCTTTCTTT
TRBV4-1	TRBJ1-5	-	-	CASSQDQGSNQPQHF	TGCGCCAGCAGCCAAGACCAGGGGAGCAATCAGCCCCAGCATTTT
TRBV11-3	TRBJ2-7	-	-	CASSLRGVTGSYEQYF	TGTGCCAGCAGCTTAAGGGGGGTTACCGGCTCCTACGAGCAGTACTTC
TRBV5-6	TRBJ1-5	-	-	CASSLYGAVNQPQHF	TGTGCCAGCAGCTTGTATGGGGCCGTCAATCAGCCCCAGCATTTT
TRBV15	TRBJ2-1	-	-	CATSRGLARGYNEQFF	TGTGCCACCAGCAGAGGCCTAGCGAGGGGCTACAATGAGCAGTTCTTC
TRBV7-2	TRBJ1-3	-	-	CASSFGLINTIYF	TGTGCCAGCAGCTTTGGACTCATAAACACCATATATTTT
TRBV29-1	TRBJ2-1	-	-	CSGTEQGEQFF	TGCAGCGGAACCGAGCAGGGTGAGCAGTTCTTC
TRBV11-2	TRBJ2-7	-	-	CASSLATGSYEQYF	TGTGCCAGCAGCTTAGCGACAGGCTCCTACGAGCAGTACTTC
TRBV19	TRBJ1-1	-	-	CASSKRGQNTEAFF	TGTGCCAGTAGTAAGCGGGGACAGAACACTGAAGCTTTCTTT
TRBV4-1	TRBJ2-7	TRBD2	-	CASSQEPGLAYEQYF	TGCGCCAGCAGCCAAGAACCGGGACTAGCGTACGAGCAGTACTTC
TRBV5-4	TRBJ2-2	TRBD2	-	CASSFVGRGTGELFF	TGTGCCAGCAGCTTTGTCGGGAGGGGCACCGGGGAGCTGTTTTTT
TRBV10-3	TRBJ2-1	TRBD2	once	CAISASGSNWNEQFF	TGTGCCATCAGTGCTAGCGGGAGCAATTGGAATGAGCAGTTCTTC
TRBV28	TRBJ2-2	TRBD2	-	CATIGLAGRQNTGELFF	TGTGCCACCATCGGGCTAGCGGGACGTCAGAACACCGGGGAGCTGTTTTTT
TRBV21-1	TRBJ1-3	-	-	CASRGGGSRLFSGNTIYF	TGTGCCAGCAGGGGCGGGGGAAGCAGGCTTTTCTCTGGAAACACCATATATTTT